Listed here are 15 T cell receptor beta chains from one sample, sequenced in a study of Ad26.COV2.S vaccination and SARS-CoV-2 variants. The treatment is: approximately 18 received Ad26.COV2.S at low or high dose, single or two shots; roughly 5 received placebo; per-sample allocation not given. Each sample was drawn 63 days after the first injection (of vaccine or placebo). The protocol was immunoSEQ multiplex PCR, while the TCRdb copy is restricted to in-frame clones and leaves out a portion. The sample lists approximately 250,000 clones; approximately 88% were seen once. Sequenced material: peripheral blood, taken in a trial of Ad26.COV2.S vaccine versus placebo. The receptors stem from a person aged 18 to 65 who received the Ad26.COV2.S COVID-19 vaccine or a placebo.

V is TRBV15 and J is TRBJ2-7; D is unresolved. The CDR3 loop spans 14 amino acids. The V gene lost 5 bases and the J gene lost 3 bases, with 14 bases spanning the gap. Germline V gene data show CDR1 as LNHNV and CDR2 as YYDKDF (reference sequence). CDR3 residues: CATSRDALGYEQYF. The CDR3, as DNA: TGTGCCACCAGCCGTGACGCTTTGGGCTACGAGCAGTACTTC.

This sequence joins TRBV3-1 (or the pseudogene TRBV3-2) and TRBJ1-3, with a weak D call TRBD1 (5 bases). CDR1 LGHDT and CDR2 YNNKEL come from the germline V gene (reference sequence). Trimming took off 1 base at V and 2 bases at J, with 12 bases between the two ends. This CDR3 is 16 amino acids long. The CDR3 spells CASSQARGGAGNTIYF. The CDR3, as DNA: TGTGCCAGCAGCCAAGCCCGTGGGGGGGCTGGAAACACCATATATTTT.

The CDR3 protein is CASRMIGYTIYF. The CDR3 nucleotides are TGCGCCAGCAGGATGATTGGGTACACCATATATTTT. The chain has TRBV23-1 and TRBJ1-3; no firm D call. TRBV23-1 is recorded as an ORF, its role being uncertain. V dropped 6 bases and J dropped 8 bases, with 11 bases sitting between them. This CDR3 is built from 12 residues.

The chain combines TRBV24-1 with TRBJ2-3, with D possibly being TRBD1 or TRBD2 (5 bases each). The CDR3 runs to 17 residues. Germline lookup yields CDR1 KGHDR and CDR2 SFDVKD. Trimming took 1 base from V and 5 from J, leaving 18 bases between them. The CDR3 here is CATSDFLGDLSKDTQYF. CDR3 DNA: TGTGCCACCAGTGATTTTCTGGGGGATTTATCGAAAGATACGCAGTATTTT.

V gene TRBV2 combines with J gene TRBJ2-1; TRBD2 might be the D (6 bases). Germline assignment: CDR1 SNHLY and CDR2 FYNNEI. This CDR3 is built from 15 residues. Trimming pared 6 bases from V and 8 bases from J, leaving 20 bases between. The CDR3 DNA sequence: TGTGCCAGCAGCCTCACTAGCCCCCCAGGGCATGAGCAGTTCTTC. Translating gives CASSLTSPPGHEQFF.

The V gene is TRBV15, the J gene TRBJ2-3; 9 bases align to TRBD1. V shed 5 bases, J shed 4 bases, and the junction held 4 bases outside the gene matches. Germline assignment: CDR1 LNHNV and CDR2 YYDKDF (reference sequence). The CDR3 totals 14 residues. Here the CDR3 reads CATSYDRGSDTQYF. In DNA, the CDR3 is TGTGCCACCAGCTACGACAGGGGGTCAGATACGCAGTATTTT.

Worth noting for this clone: The germline gene is not matched at one end of the junction; a read error may be the cause. The V and J genes are TRBV7-2 and TRBJ2-5; 9 positions match TRBD2. CDR3 size: 14 residues. Germline-derived CDR1 and CDR2 are SGHTA and FQGNSA. The CDR3 sequence is CASSLAGWQETQYF. The CDR3 nucleotides are TGTGCCAGCAGCCTAGCGGGGTGGCAAGAGACCCAGTACTTC.

The J gene is TRBJ2-1, the V gene TRBV7-9; 8 bases map to TRBD1. V was pared by 5 bases and J by 5 bases, with 8 bases of the junction left unmatched. The CDR3 length is 15 residues. Germline lookup yields CDR1 SEHNR and CDR2 FQNEAQ (reference sequence). The CDR3 protein is CASSPRQTGDNEQFF. DNA for the CDR3: TGTGCCAGCAGCCCCCGCCAGACAGGGGACAATGAGCAGTTCTTC.

The gene calls are TRBV6-5 and TRBJ1-5; D not certain. The V end lost 6 bases, the J end lost 3 bases, and 15 bases lay between the germline ends. This CDR3 contains 15 residues. Looked up from germline, CDR1 is MNHEY and CDR2 is SVGAGI. The CDR3 DNA sequence: TGTGCCAGCAGCAAGGAACAGAGTTACAATCAGCCCCAGCATTTT. Protein: CASSKEQSYNQPQHF.

The chain links TRBV12-3 or TRBV12-4 to TRBJ2-4; no clear D gene. V was pared by 6 bases and J by 0 bases, with 6 bases between. CDR3 length equals 13 residues. CDR3: CASRSVAKNIQYF. The CDR3 coding sequence is TGTGCCAGCAGGTCGGTAGCCAAAAACATTCAGTACTTC.

This rearrangement joins TRBV7-8 to TRBJ1-1; D ambiguous. The CDR3 length is 15 residues. Germline V lookup: CDR1 SGHVS, CDR2 FQNEAQ. V shed 2 bases and J shed 3 bases, with 13 bases lying between them. The CDR3 reads CASSLLENSYTEAFF. The CDR3 DNA reads as TGTGCCAGCAGCTTATTGGAAAACTCCTACACTGAAGCTTTCTTT.

V is TRBV2 and J is TRBJ1-1; D gene unclear. There are 14 residues in the CDR3. Trimming stripped 2 bases from V and 0 bases from J, with 7 bases between. Germline lookup yields CDR1 SNHLY and CDR2 FYNNEI. CDR3 sequence (DNA): TGTGCCAGCAGTGAATTAAGGATGAACACTGAAGCTTTCTTT. Translating it yields CASSELRMNTEAFF. The full variable domain, with the rest looked up from reference TRBV2 and TRBJ1-1, is EPEVTQTPSHQVTQMGQEVILRCVPISNHLYFYWYRQILGQKVEFLVSFYNNEISEKSEIFDDQFSVERPDGSNFTLKIRSTKLEDSAMYFCASSELRMNTEAFFGQGTRLTVV.

This clone was seen a single time. The rearrangement links TRBV10-3 to TRBJ2-7; maybe TRBD2 (5 bases). Trimming stripped 1 base from V and 6 bases from J, with 16 bases between. The CDR3 extends over 15 amino acids. Per germline, CDR1 ENHRY and CDR2 SYGVKD. The CDR3 is CAISELGSGSAEQYV. In DNA form, the CDR3 reads TGTGCCATCAGTGAGTTAGGATCGGGGTCGGCCGAGCAGTACGTC.

V gene TRBV2 combines with J gene TRBJ1-2; D is undetermined. CDR3 length: 18 residues. The V end was cut by 7 bases, the J end by 3 bases, with 27 bases between. Germline CDR1 and CDR2: SNHLY and FYNNEI. CDR3 nucleotides: TGTGCCAGCATCCCCGGGGTGGGGTGGGTCGGAAGGGACTATGGCTACACCTTC. It is translated as CASIPGVGWVGRDYGYTF. Full variable domain (rest looked up from reference TRBV2 and TRBJ1-2): EPEVTQTPSHQVTQMGQEVILRCVPISNHLYFYWYRQILGQKVEFLVSFYNNEISEKSEIFDDQFSVERPDGSNFTLKIRSTKLEDSAMYFCASIPGVGWVGRDYGYTFGSGTRLTVV.

The DNA for the CDR3 is TGTGCCAGTAACACCTCACCGGGGGCAAATAAAGAACTGTTTTTT. Its protein is CASNTSPGANKELFF. The rearrangement joins TRBV19 to TRBJ1-4, with D perhaps TRBD1 (6 bases). Germline V gene data show CDR1 as LNHDA and CDR2 as SQIVND (reference sequence). The CDR3 sequence is 15 residues long. The V end was cut by 7 bases, the J end by 12 bases, with 24 bases between.